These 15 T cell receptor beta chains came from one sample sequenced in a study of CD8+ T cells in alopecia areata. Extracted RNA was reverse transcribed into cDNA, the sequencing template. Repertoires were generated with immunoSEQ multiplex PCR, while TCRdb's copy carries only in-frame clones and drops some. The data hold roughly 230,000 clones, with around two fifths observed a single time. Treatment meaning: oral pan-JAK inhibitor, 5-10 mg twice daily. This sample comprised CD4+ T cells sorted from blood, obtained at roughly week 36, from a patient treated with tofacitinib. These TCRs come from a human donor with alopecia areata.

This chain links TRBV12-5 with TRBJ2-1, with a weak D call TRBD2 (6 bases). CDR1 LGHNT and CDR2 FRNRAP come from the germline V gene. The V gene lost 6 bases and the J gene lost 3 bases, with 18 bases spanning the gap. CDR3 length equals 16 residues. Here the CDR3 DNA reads TGTGCTAGTGGCGAATTGGGGAGGCGGTACTACAATGAGCAGTTCTTC. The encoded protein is CASGELGRRYYNEQFF.

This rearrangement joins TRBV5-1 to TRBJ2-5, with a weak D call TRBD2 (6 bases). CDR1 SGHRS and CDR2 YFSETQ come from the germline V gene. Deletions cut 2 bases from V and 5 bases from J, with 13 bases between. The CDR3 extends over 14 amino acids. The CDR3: CASSLGDSGETQYF. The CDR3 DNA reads TGCGCCAGCAGCTTAGGGGACTCTGGGGAGACCCAGTACTTC.

Here the CDR3 reads CSVVVIPVNTEAFF. CDR3 nucleotide sequence: TGCAGCGTTGTCGTTATCCCGGTTAACACTGAAGCTTTCTTT. The J gene is TRBJ1-1, the V gene TRBV29-1; D is unclear. Germline values: CDR1 SQVTM, CDR2 ANQGSEA. CDR3 size: 14 residues. V gave up 4 bases and J gave up 2 bases, with 14 bases separating them.

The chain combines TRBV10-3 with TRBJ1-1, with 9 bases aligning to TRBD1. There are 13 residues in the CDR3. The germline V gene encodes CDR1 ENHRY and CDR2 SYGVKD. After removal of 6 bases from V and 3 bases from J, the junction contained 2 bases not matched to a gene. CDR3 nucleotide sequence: TGTGCCATCAGGACAGGGGGGGACACTGAAGCTTTCTTT. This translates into CAIRTGGDTEAFF.

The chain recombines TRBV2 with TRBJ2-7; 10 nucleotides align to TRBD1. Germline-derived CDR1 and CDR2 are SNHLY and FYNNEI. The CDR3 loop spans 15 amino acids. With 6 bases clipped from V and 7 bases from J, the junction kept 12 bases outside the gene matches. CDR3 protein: CASSTGTGALYEQYF. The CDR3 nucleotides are TGTGCCAGCAGCACCGGGACAGGGGCACTGTATGAGCAGTACTTC.

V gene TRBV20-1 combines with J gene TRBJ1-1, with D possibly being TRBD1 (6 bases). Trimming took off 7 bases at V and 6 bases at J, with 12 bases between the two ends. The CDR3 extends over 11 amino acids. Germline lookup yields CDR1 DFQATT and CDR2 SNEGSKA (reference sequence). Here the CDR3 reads CSVQGRAEAFF. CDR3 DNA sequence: TGCAGTGTACAGGGTCGGGCTGAAGCTTTCTTT.

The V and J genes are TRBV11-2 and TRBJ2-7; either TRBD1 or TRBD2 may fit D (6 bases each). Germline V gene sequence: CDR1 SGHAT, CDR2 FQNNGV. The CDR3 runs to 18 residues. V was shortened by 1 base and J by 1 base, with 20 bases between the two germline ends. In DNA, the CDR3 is TGTGCCAGCAGCTTAGGCGGACTGGGGGGCGAGGTATCCTACGAGCAGTACTTC. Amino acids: CASSLGGLGGEVSYEQYF.

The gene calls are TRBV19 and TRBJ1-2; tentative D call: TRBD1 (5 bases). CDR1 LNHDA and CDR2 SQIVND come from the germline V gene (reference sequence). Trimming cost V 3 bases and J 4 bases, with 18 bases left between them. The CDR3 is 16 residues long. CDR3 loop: CASSIGGKPDTYGYTF. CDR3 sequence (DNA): TGTGCCAGTAGTATTGGGGGGAAGCCGGACACCTATGGCTACACCTTC.

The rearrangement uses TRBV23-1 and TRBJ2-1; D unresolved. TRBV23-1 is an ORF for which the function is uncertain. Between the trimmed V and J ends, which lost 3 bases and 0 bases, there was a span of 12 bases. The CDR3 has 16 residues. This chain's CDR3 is CASSHLDSSSYNEQFF. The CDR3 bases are TGCGCCAGCAGTCACCTTGACTCGAGCTCCTACAATGAGCAGTTCTTC.

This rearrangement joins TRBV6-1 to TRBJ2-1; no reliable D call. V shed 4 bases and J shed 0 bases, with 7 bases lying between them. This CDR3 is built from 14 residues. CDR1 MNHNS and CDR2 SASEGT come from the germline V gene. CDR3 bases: TGTGCCAGCAGTGTGGAGTTCTCCTACAATGAGCAGTTCTTC. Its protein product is CASSVEFSYNEQFF.

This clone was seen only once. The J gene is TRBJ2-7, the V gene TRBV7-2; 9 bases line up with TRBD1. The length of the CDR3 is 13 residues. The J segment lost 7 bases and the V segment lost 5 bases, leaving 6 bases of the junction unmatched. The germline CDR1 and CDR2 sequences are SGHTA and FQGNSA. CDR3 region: CASSLQGAREQYF. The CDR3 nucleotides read TGTGCCAGCAGCCTACAGGGGGCACGGGAGCAGTACTTC.

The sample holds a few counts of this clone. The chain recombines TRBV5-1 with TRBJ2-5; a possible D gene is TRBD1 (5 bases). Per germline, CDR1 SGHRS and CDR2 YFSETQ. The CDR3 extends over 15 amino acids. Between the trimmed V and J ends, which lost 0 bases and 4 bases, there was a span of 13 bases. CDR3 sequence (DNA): TGCGCCAGCAGCTTGGGAAGGGGCGGTGGAGAGACCCAGTACTTC. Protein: CASSLGRGGGETQYF.

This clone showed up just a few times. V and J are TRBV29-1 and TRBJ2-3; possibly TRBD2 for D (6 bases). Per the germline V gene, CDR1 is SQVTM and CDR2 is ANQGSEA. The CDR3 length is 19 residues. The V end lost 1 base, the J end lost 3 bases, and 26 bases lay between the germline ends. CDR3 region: CSVEVPSPVGGLRTDTQYF. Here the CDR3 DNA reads TGCAGCGTTGAAGTTCCAAGTCCAGTTGGAGGGTTAAGGACAGATACGCAGTATTTT.

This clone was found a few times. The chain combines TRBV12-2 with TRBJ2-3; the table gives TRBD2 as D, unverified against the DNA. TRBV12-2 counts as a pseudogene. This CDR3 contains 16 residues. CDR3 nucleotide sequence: TGTGCAAGTCGCGTCTCTAGCGGAGGAGGCACAGATACGCAGTATTTT. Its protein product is CASRVSSGGGTDTQYF.

CDR3 sequence: CSVESGTGVTDTQYF. The CDR3 bases are TGCAGCGTTGAATCTGGGACAGGAGTGACAGATACGCAGTATTTT. The chain recombines TRBV29-1 with TRBJ2-3; 8 nucleotides line up with TRBD1. The CDR3 loop spans 15 amino acids. Germline assignment: CDR1 SQVTM and CDR2 ANQGSEA. Trimming at V came to 2 bases and at J to 3 bases, leaving 7 bases not matched to a gene.